This is a list of T cell receptor beta chains from one sample in a study of brain T cells in children with intractable seizures. The repertoire was sequenced with immunoSEQ multiplex PCR; TCRdb's copy has only in-frame clones and lacks some. The table shows 340,000 or so clones, with over 90% occurring only once. This specimen consisted of peripheral blood, obtained approximately 5 months after surgery. The receptors here all came from a boy in the first two years of life with tuberous sclerosis and intractable seizures. The CDR3 runs from the conserved cysteine through the conserved F or W. The order of the fields is clone size, V gene, J gene, D gene, CDR3 protein, CDR3 DNA. The D gene is left open where the match is weak. Not every row has a clone size; where given, it reads once, few, many or a size class.

NA	TRBV5-4	TRBJ2-1	NA	CASEWDNEQFF	TGTGCCAGCGAATGGGACAATGAGCAGTTCTTC
NA	TRBV11-2	TRBJ1-1	NA	CASSLDGGPNTEAFF	TGTGCCAGCAGCTTAGACGGGGGTCCGAACACTGAAGCTTTCTTT
few	TRBV2	TRBJ1-1	NA	CASSDSEAFF	TGTGCCAGCAGTGATTCTGAAGCTTTCTTT
NA	TRBV30	TRBJ1-5	NA	CAWSVPAGPQPQHF	TGTGCCTGGAGTGTACCGGCAGGGCCTCAGCCCCAGCATTTT
NA	TRBV6-5	TRBJ1-1	NA	CASSYPGDTEAFF	TGTGCCAGCAGTTACCCAGGTGACACTGAAGCTTTCTTT
NA	TRBV6-5	TRBJ1-2	NA	CASSYSRIGFDGYTF	TGTGCCAGCAGTTACTCGAGGATTGGCTTCGATGGCTACACCTTC
once	TRBV5-1	TRBJ1-1	TRBD1	CASSLVDRFGGTEAFF	TGCGCCAGCAGCTTGGTGGACAGGTTTGGGGGGACTGAAGCTTTCTTT
NA	TRBV5-4	TRBJ1-1	TRBD1	CASRIGDSRMNTEAFF	TGTGCCAGCAGGATCGGGGACAGCAGAATGAACACTGAAGCTTTCTTT
NA	TRBV5-1	TRBJ2-3	NA	CASSLGQLSTDTQYF	TGCGCCAGCAGCTTGGGACAACTAAGCACAGATACGCAGTATTTT
NA	TRBV28	TRBJ1-2	TRBD1	CASSAAGTGQGDNYGYTF	TGTGCCAGCAGTGCCGCCGGGACAGGGCAAGGCGACAACTATGGCTACACCTTC
NA	TRBV27	TRBJ2-6	NA	CASRGLAVGANVLTF	TGTGCCAGCAGGGGGCTAGCAGTTGGGGCCAACGTCCTGACTTTC
NA	TRBV21-1	TRBJ2-5	NA	CASSKGLAGGPGETQYF	TGTGCCAGCAGCAAAGGACTAGCGGGGGGGCCTGGAGAGACCCAGTACTTC
NA	TRBV19	TRBJ1-1	TRBD1	CASSPHRGTEAFF	TGTGCCAGTAGTCCTCACAGGGGGACTGAAGCTTTCTTT
NA	TRBV29-1	TRBJ1-2	NA	CSVLDSNYGYTF	TGCAGCGTTTTGGACAGTAACTATGGCTACACCTTC
NA	TRBV6-1	TRBJ2-7	NA	CASSAGTVGGGPEQYF	TGTGCCAGCAGTGCCGGGACAGTGGGAGGAGGGCCCGAGCAGTACTTC
NA	TRBV9	TRBJ2-3	NA	CASSVGVVDTQYF	TGTGCCAGCAGCGTTGGGGTCGTGGATACGCAGTATTTT
NA	TRBV2	TRBJ1-3	NA	CASSEVTGNTIYF	TGTGCCAGCAGTGAAGTGACAGGAAACACCATATATTTT
once	TRBV7-9	TRBJ2-4	NA	CASSLADTEHKYF	TGTGCCAGCAGCTTAGCAGACACCGAGCACAAGTACTTC
NA	TRBV30	TRBJ2-7	TRBD2	CAWSRRASGAEQYF	TGTGCCTGGAGTAGGAGGGCTAGCGGTGCGGAGCAGTACTTC
NA	TRBV20-1	TRBJ1-1	NA	CSARKGEAFF	TGCAGTGCTAGAAAGGGTGAAGCTTTCTTT
NA	TRBV7-2	TRBJ1-1	TRBD1	CASSPPGGLPTSEAFF	TGTGCCAGCAGCCCACCAGGGGGGCTCCCAACAAGTGAAGCTTTCTTT
NA	TRBV29-1	TRBJ1-2	NA	CSVARDLLYGYTF	TGCAGCGTTGCCAGGGACCTACTCTATGGCTACACCTTC
once	TRBV25-1	TRBJ2-1	NA	CATSPLAPPRNEQFF	TGTGCCACCTCGCCTCTAGCGCCCCCCAGGAATGAGCAGTTCTTC
NA	TRBV11-3	TRBJ2-2	NA	CASSLGGIRGYLLEDWELFF	TGTGCCAGCAGCTTAGGGGGGATCCGGGGCTACCTTCTTGAGGACTGGGAGCTGTTTTTT
NA	TRBV2	TRBJ2-3	NA	CASSGGPRTDTQYF	TGTGCCAGCAGTGGGGGACCCCGCACAGATACGCAGTATTTT
NA	TRBV5-1	TRBJ2-3	NA	CASRTQQGTDTQYF	TGCGCCAGCAGGACACAGCAGGGCACAGATACGCAGTATTTT
NA	TRBV5-5	TRBJ2-6	NA	CASSLGAPSGANVLTF	TGTGCCAGCAGCTTGGGGGCACCCTCTGGGGCCAACGTCCTGACTTTC
NA	TRBV7-9	TRBJ2-3	NA	CASSSRDSTDTQYF	TGTGCCAGCAGCTCTCGGGACTCCACAGATACGCAGTATTTT
NA	TRBV15	TRBJ1-5	NA	CATSRDGNQPQHF	TGTGCCACCAGCAGAGATGGCAATCAGCCCCAGCATTTT
NA	TRBV2	TRBJ1-4	TRBD1	CASSELGTGGEKLFF	TGTGCCAGCAGTGAATTAGGGACAGGGGGAGAAAAACTGTTTTTT
NA	TRBV29-1	TRBJ2-1	NA	CSVGSSYNEQFF	TGCAGCGTTGGCAGCTCCTACAATGAGCAGTTCTTC
NA	TRBV5-5	TRBJ2-5	TRBD1	CASSSGALTGSLETQYF	TGTGCCAGCAGCTCAGGGGCCCTGACAGGGTCTTTGGAGACCCAGTACTTC
NA	TRBV6-5	TRBJ2-2	NA	CASSNPALNTGELFF	TGTGCCAGCAGTAATCCCGCGCTAAACACCGGGGAGCTGTTTTTT
NA	TRBV6-5	TRBJ1-3	NA	CASSYFVGDTIYF	TGTGCCAGCAGTTACTTCGTCGGGGACACCATATATTTT
NA	TRBV10-3	TRBJ2-7	TRBD1	CAISESGQGVYEQYF	TGTGCCATCAGTGAGTCGGGACAGGGGGTCTACGAGCAGTACTTC
NA	TRBV11-2	TRBJ2-7	TRBD1	CASSFRTGGAYEQYF	TGTGCCAGCAGCTTCAGGACAGGGGGCGCGTACGAGCAGTACTTC
NA	TRBV4-1	TRBJ1-3	NA	CASSQGVSGNTIYF	TGCGCCAGCAGCCAAGGGGTTTCTGGAAACACCATATATTTT
NA	TRBV9	TRBJ1-2	NA	CASSVRPRGGDGYTF	TGTGCCAGCAGCGTCCGGCCCCGAGGGGGGGATGGCTACACCTTC
NA	TRBV9	TRBJ2-2	TRBD2	CASSVVSGGATGELFF	TGTGCCAGCAGCGTAGTTAGCGGGGGGGCCACCGGGGAGCTGTTTTTT
NA	TRBV28	TRBJ1-4	NA	CASREDRMVNEKLFF	TGTGCCAGCAGGGAAGACAGGATGGTTAATGAAAAACTGTTTTTT
NA	TRBV5-6	TRBJ1-2	TRBD1	CASSLIQGIGGYTF	TGTGCCAGCAGCTTGATACAGGGGATTGGGGGCTACACCTTC
NA	TRBV10-3	TRBJ2-7	NA	CAISRQELSSYEQYF	TGTGCCATCAGCCGACAGGAATTGAGCTCCTACGAGCAGTACTTC
once	TRBV4-2	TRBJ1-1	NA	CASSQETGANTEAFF	TGTGCCAGCAGCCAAGAAACGGGGGCGAACACTGAAGCTTTCTTT
NA	TRBV24-1	TRBJ2-3	NA	CATSDLGPAQYF	TGTGCCACCAGTGATTTGGGGCCCGCCCAGTATTTT
NA	TRBV5-1	TRBJ1-1	TRBD1	CASSSRLQGGEAFF	TGCGCCAGCAGCTCAAGACTACAGGGGGGTGAAGCTTTCTTT
NA	TRBV24-1	TRBJ1-1	NA	CATSDRGANTEAFF	TGTGCCACCAGTGATCGGGGGGCGAACACTGAAGCTTTCTTT
NA	TRBV4-1	TRBJ2-1	TRBD2	CASSPTSGRTNEQFF	TGCGCCAGCAGCCCGACTAGCGGGAGGACCAATGAGCAGTTCTTC
few	TRBV24-1	TRBJ2-3	NA	CATSDYTDTQYF	TGTGCCACCAGTGATTACACAGATACGCAGTATTTT
NA	TRBV6-1	TRBJ2-1	TRBD2	CASSEPLILAGGHNEQFF	TGTGCCAGCAGTGAACCCTTGATCCTAGCGGGAGGTCACAATGAGCAGTTCTTC
NA	TRBV6-6	TRBJ2-3	NA	CASSRLNLYTDTQYF	TGTGCCAGCAGTCGACTAAATCTCTACACAGATACGCAGTATTTT
NA	TRBV13	TRBJ2-3	TRBD2	CASSPGLAGVTDTQYF	TGTGCCAGCAGCCCTGGACTAGCGGGAGTCACAGATACGCAGTATTTT
NA	TRBV5-8	TRBJ2-5	TRBD1	CASSWTGLQETQYF	TGTGCCAGCAGCTGGACAGGCCTACAAGAGACCCAGTACTTC
NA	TRBV18	TRBJ2-1	TRBD1	CASFPDRANNEQFF	TGTGCCAGCTTTCCCGACAGGGCCAACAATGAGCAGTTCTTC